This entry lists 3 T cell receptor beta chains sequenced from one sample in a study of shared clonotypes between healthy human individuals. The method was immunoSEQ multiplex PCR; TCRdb's version includes in-frame clones alone and lacks a portion of them. The sample contains approximately 2.3 million clones, roughly 93% of which appear only once. The sequencing input was naive CD4+ T cells from PBMCs. Described subset: CD45RA+ positively selected. These receptors all come from a man between 18 and 29 years old in good health. Some clones in this sample may be carry-over from other donors' samples.

The chain uses TRBV9 and TRBJ1-4; 7 bases are a match to TRBD1. V lost 3 bases and J lost 5; bases outside the gene matches: 10. The CDR3 is 16 residues long. CDR1 is SGDLS and CDR2 is YYNGEE in the germline V gene. The CDR3 DNA reads as TGTGCCAGCAGCGATGGGGTCCGGGACAGCAATGAAAAACTGTTTTTT. This gives the protein CASSDGVRDSNEKLFF.

The DNA of the CDR3 is TGCAGCGGAGGGGGGTTATACGAGCAGTACTTC. Translated: CSGGGLYEQYF. The rearrangement uses TRBV29-1 and TRBJ2-7, with D possibly called TRBD1 or TRBD2 (6 bases each). The CDR3 runs 11 residues. Between the trimmed V and J ends, which lost 7 bases and 4 bases, there was a span of 11 bases. Germline V lookup: CDR1 SQVTM, CDR2 ANQGSEA.

V usage is TRBV5-8 and J usage is TRBJ1-5; 7 bases are a match to TRBD1. This CDR3 spans 15 amino acids. V dropped 5 bases and J dropped 7; count of bases not matched to a gene: 12. Germline CDR1 SGHTS, CDR2 YDEGEE. This chain's CDR3 is CASSPTGTLRQPQHF. The CDR3 nucleotides are TGTGCCAGCAGTCCGACAGGGACCCTCCGCCAGCCCCAGCATTTT.